This T cell receptor beta chain was obtained from a study of blood T cell repertoires in COVID-19. Background on the study: The United States, Italy and Spain supplied acute and convalescent COVID-19 samples. PBMCs, B-cell-depleted T cells, or T cells were the source of the cDNA or gDNA that made up the material.

Original processing notes: For nucleated cells, counts were estimated from reference gene primer amplification. The protocol was immunoSEQ multiplex PCR, while the TCRdb copy is restricted to in-frame clones and leaves out a portion. V and J calls plus clone size are reproduced from that table; the DNA served to infer D and trimming. The sample holds roughly 15,000 clones; 85% to 90% are singletons and the top ten take approximately 14%. The CDR3 runs to 13 residues. V shed 5 bases and J shed 7 bases, with 12 bases lying between them. Sequenced: peripheral blood. The receptor's source is a man between 45 and 60 years old with active COVID-19. The gene calls are TRBV12-3 or TRBV12-4 and TRBJ2-1; no clear D gene. The CDR3 sequence: CASSLTYGNEQFF. The CDR3 DNA reads as TGTGCCAGCAGTCTCACCTATGGTAATGAGCAGTTCTTC.